Below, 8 T cell receptor beta chains from the same sample are listed, as sequenced in a study of blood T cell repertoires in COVID-19. The data were produced by immunoSEQ multiplex PCR, yet TCRdb's version contains in-frame clones alone and is incomplete. The sample lists 250,000 to 300,000 clones; roughly 80% were seen once. The sequenced sample was PBMCs or T cells enriched from blood (not recorded which). These receptors came from a man aged 25 to 40 with acute COVID-19.

The CDR3 spells CATSDGNTGELFF. CDR3 DNA: TGTGCCACCAGTGATGGCAACACCGGGGAGCTGTTTTTT. The chain uses TRBV24-1 and TRBJ2-2; unclear D gene. Germline values: CDR1 KGHDR, CDR2 SFDVKD. The CDR3 spans 13 residues. V was trimmed by 3 bases and J by 2 bases, leaving 3 bases between them.

The chain employs TRBV7-2 and TRBJ2-1; 9 bases match TRBD2. The trim removed 1 base at V and 2 bases at J, leaving 9 bases unmatched. The CDR3 length is 18 residues. Germline CDR1 SGHTA, CDR2 FQGNSA. The chain's CDR3 is CASSLEAASGMPYNEQFF. In nucleotides, the CDR3 is TGTGCCAGCAGCTTAGAAGCGGCTAGCGGGATGCCCTACAATGAGCAGTTCTTC.

This clone was counted a single time. V is TRBV11-3 and J is TRBJ2-2; TRBD1 matches at 7 bases. Per the germline V gene, CDR1 is SGHNT and CDR2 is YENEEA. Losses at the gene ends were 5 bases for V and 3 bases for J; bases not matched to a gene: 6. The CDR3 runs to 15 residues. CDR3 protein: CASSPSGQHTGELFF. In DNA form, the CDR3 reads TGTGCCAGCAGCCCTTCGGGACAGCACACCGGGGAGCTGTTTTTT.

This rearrangement joins TRBV7-6 to TRBJ2-1, with TRBD2 matching over 7 bases. The CDR3 consists of 15 residues. The V gene's germline CDR1 is SGHVS and CDR2 FNYEAQ. The ends lost 0 bases at V and 4 bases at J; junction bases unmatched: 3. CDR3 loop: CASSLAGGMYNEQFF. CDR3 bases: TGTGCCAGCAGCTTAGCCGGGGGGATGTACAATGAGCAGTTCTTC.

V and J are TRBV19 and TRBJ1-2; tentative D call: TRBD1 (6 bases). The CDR3 is made up of 15 amino acids. Trimming took 4 bases from V and 3 from J, leaving 15 bases between them. Germline loops: CDR1 LNHDA, CDR2 SQIVND (reference sequence). The CDR3 DNA follows: TGTGCCAGTAGTAACATCAGGGGCAACGACTATGGCTACACCTTC. It codes for CASSNIRGNDYGYTF.

The chain has TRBV2 and TRBJ2-1; 7 positions match TRBD1. CDR1 SNHLY and CDR2 FYNNEI come from the germline V gene. V dropped 8 bases and J dropped 5; count of bases not matched to a gene: 3. This CDR3 is 12 amino acids long. The CDR3 DNA is TGTGCCAGCTCTGGACAGGACAATGAGCAGTTCTTC. The encoded protein is CASSGQDNEQFF.

This chain connects TRBV11-2 to TRBJ1-6, with no clear D. V gave up 3 bases and J gave up 13 bases, with 13 bases separating them. This CDR3 spans 13 amino acids. From germline, CDR1 is SGHAT and CDR2 FQNNGV. The CDR3 loop reads CASSLSGPAPLHF. The CDR3 coding sequence is TGTGCCAGCAGCTTGAGCGGACCAGCGCCCCTCCACTTT.

This rearrangement joins TRBV12-3 or TRBV12-4 to TRBJ1-1; the D gene is possibly TRBD1 (5 bases). The CDR3 extends over 13 amino acids. Trimming left V 6 bases short and J 4 bases short, with 12 bases between. The DNA of the CDR3 is TGTGCCAGCAGGGACAAACTAAGCACTGAAGCTTTCTTT. As protein: CASRDKLSTEAFF.